This T cell receptor beta chain was captured by sequencing in a study of breast tumors, draining lymph nodes, adjacent tissues. General study results and limits: Tumor repertoires ranked between lymph nodes and nontumor tissue in diversity, with V and J gene preferences.

CDR1 is SEHNR and CDR2 is FQNEAQ in the germline V gene (reference sequence). Trimming took off 5 bases at V and 1 base at J, with 13 bases between the two ends. This CDR3 has 15 amino acids. TCRdb passed the multiplex PCR reads through MiXCR, listing each CDR3 protein once. The sample lists hundreds of thousands of distinct CDR3 sequences; 32% were seen once. This clonotype appeared many times. Its antigen is unknown. Breast cancer patients provided tissue from their axillary draining lymph nodes. The J gene is TRBJ2-3, the V gene TRBV7-9; a possible D gene is TRBD2 (5 bases). The sequencing input was axillary lymph node tissue. This receptor was identified in a female donor with breast cancer. Some clones in this sample may be carry-over from other donors' samples. The DNA for the CDR3 is TGTGCCAGCAGCCCGGACTCCTTGGGCACAGATACGCAGTATTTT. Translation gives CASSPDSLGTDTQYF.